This passage covers 21 T cell receptor beta chains from one sample sequenced in a study of blood T cell repertoires in COVID-19. Measured with immunoSEQ multiplex PCR; TCRdb has only the in-frame clones, and not every one. This table has about 260,000 clones, 88% appearing once. The material sequenced was peripheral blood. The source is a woman aged 65 to 85 with COVID-19, enrolled during active disease.

This clone was detected a few times. V and J are TRBV19 and TRBJ1-3; D gene uncertain. The CDR3 is made up of 15 amino acids. Between the trimmed V and J ends, which lost 0 bases and 4 bases, there was a span of 10 bases. The germline V gene has CDR1 LNHDA and CDR2 SQIVND (reference sequence). For the CDR3, the DNA is TGTGCCAGTAGTATAGAAGGAATGGGCGGAAACACCATATATTTT. Translating gives CASSIEGMGGNTIYF.

The rearrangement uses TRBV19 and TRBJ1-3, with 8 positions matching TRBD1. V was clipped by 4 bases and J by 0 bases; unmatched bases: 5. This CDR3 comprises 16 residues. Germline V gives CDR1 LNHDA, CDR2 SQIVND (reference sequence). CDR3 DNA sequence: TGTGCCAGTAGTAACGGACAGGGAAGCTCTGGAAACACCATATATTTT. This translates into CASSNGQGSSGNTIYF. Full variable domain (rest looked up from reference TRBV19 and TRBJ1-3): DGGITQSPKYLFRKEGQNVTLSCEQNLNHDAMYWYRQDPGQGLRLIYYSQIVNDFQKGDIAEGYSVSREKKESFPLTVTSAQKNPTAFYLCASSNGQGSSGNTIYFGEGSWLTVV.

The chain employs TRBV5-1 and TRBJ1-1, with a tentative D call TRBD1 (5 bases). The V end was cut by 4 bases, the J end by 0 bases, with 7 bases between. The CDR3 is made up of 13 amino acids. The germline V gene encodes CDR1 SGHRS and CDR2 YFSETQ. This CDR3 is CASSKTVNTEAFF. In DNA form, the CDR3 reads TGCGCCAGCAGCAAGACAGTGAACACTGAAGCTTTCTTT.

This clone was found a few times. The chain employs TRBV2 and TRBJ1-2; TRBD1 aligns across 7 bases. The CDR3 has 14 residues. V shed 5 bases and J 4 bases; nucleotides not matched to a gene: 7. Germline values: CDR1 SNHLY, CDR2 FYNNEI. CDR3 loop: CASSLGTDGYGYTF. The CDR3 DNA is TGTGCCAGCAGTCTAGGGACAGACGGCTATGGCTACACCTTC.

This clone was found once. The chain employs TRBV13 and TRBJ2-3; D perhaps matches TRBD2 (6 bases). Germline-derived CDR1 and CDR2 are PRHDT and FYEKMQ (reference sequence). The CDR3 is 19 amino acids. V lost 0 bases and J 2 bases, leaving 21 bases between the germline ends. The CDR3 loop is CASSLGLGRRSSDTDTQYF. DNA for the CDR3: TGTGCCAGCAGCTTAGGCTTGGGGAGGCGTAGTAGTGACACAGATACGCAGTATTTT.

This chain connects TRBV11-2 to TRBJ1-4; unclear D gene. The V and J ends lost 1 base and 8 bases respectively, with 8 bases between them. CDR3 size: 13 residues. Germline V gene sequence: CDR1 SGHAT, CDR2 FQNNGV. CDR3 in DNA: TGTGCCAGCAGCTTAGTCGGAGTAGAAAAACTGTTTTTT. It is translated as CASSLVGVEKLFF.

The gene calls are TRBV28 and TRBJ2-1; 8 bases agree with TRBD1. CDR3 size: 14 residues. Per germline, CDR1 MDHEN and CDR2 SYDVKM. V lost 7 bases to trimming and J lost 2 bases; unmatched junction nucleotides: 4. The CDR3 reads CASTDRGAYNEQFF. The CDR3 DNA reads as TGTGCCAGCACCGACAGGGGAGCCTACAATGAGCAGTTCTTC. Filled out from reference TRBV28 and TRBJ2-1, the complete variable domain reads DVKVTQSSRYLVKRTGEKVFLECVQDMDHENMFWYRQDPGLGLRLIYFSYDVKMKEKGDIPEGYSVSREKKERFSLILESASTNQTSMYLCASTDRGAYNEQFFGPGTRLTVL.

The chain couples TRBV5-1 to TRBJ1-2; TRBD1 matches at 7 bases. The J segment lost 4 bases and the V segment lost 4 bases, leaving 10 bases of the junction unmatched. This CDR3 has 15 residues. The germline V gene encodes CDR1 SGHRS and CDR2 YFSETQ. The DNA of the CDR3 is TGCGCCAGCAGCGACTACAGGGGTCCTGCCTATGGCTACACCTTC. Encoded protein: CASSDYRGPAYGYTF.

The chain joins TRBV4-2 to TRBJ2-2; 11 bases are shared with TRBD1. The CDR3 contains 16 residues. V trimming: 0 bases; J trimming: 7 bases; junction bases outside the gene matches: 4. Germline V gives CDR1 LGHNA, CDR2 YNFKEQ. CDR3: CASSQEGQGANGELFF. The CDR3 DNA reads TGTGCCAGCAGCCAAGAAGGACAGGGGGCGAACGGGGAGCTGTTTTTT.

The rearrangement uses TRBV10-3 and TRBJ1-2, with TRBD1 matching 7 bases. The germline V gene has CDR1 ENHRY and CDR2 SYGVKD. Germline trimming cut 0 bases from V and 3 bases from J; bases unmatched to any gene: 4. There are 15 residues in the CDR3. CDR3 protein: CAISESGQGDYGYTF. The CDR3, as DNA: TGTGCCATCAGTGAGTCCGGGCAGGGGGACTATGGCTACACCTTC.

V gene TRBV6-1 combines with J gene TRBJ1-2, with D unclear. Per the germline V gene, CDR1 is MNHNS and CDR2 is SASEGT. The CDR3 is 15 amino acids. Trimming shortened V by 3 bases and J by 7 bases, and 18 bases separated the two germline ends. DNA for the CDR3: TGTGCCAGCAGTGACCTCCGAATCCGGCCGGGTGGCTACACCTTC. It is translated as CASSDLRIRPGGYTF.

In the case of this clone: This specimen includes other DNA sequences encoding the same CDR3. The chain carries TRBV6-6 and TRBJ2-7, with D perhaps TRBD2 (5 bases). The CDR3 is 15 residues long. Per the germline V gene, CDR1 is MNHNY and CDR2 is SVGAGI (reference sequence). Trimming cost V 1 base and J 1 base, with 11 bases left between them. CDR3 bases: TGTGCCAGCAGTTACTACCGAGGGTCGTCCTACGAGCAGTACTTC. The encoded protein is CASSYYRGSSYEQYF.

J is TRBJ2-3 and V is TRBV30; the D gene is possibly TRBD2 (7 bases). V was pared by 2 bases and J by 1 base, with 22 bases between. CDR1 and CDR2 from the germline V gene are GTSNPN and SVGIG (reference sequence). CDR3 length: 18 residues. CDR3 in amino acids: CAWSFSSGGQVGTDTQYF. The CDR3, as DNA: TGTGCCTGGAGTTTCTCCTCCGGGGGGCAGGTTGGCACAGATACGCAGTATTTT.

The chain carries TRBV12-3 or TRBV12-4 and TRBJ1-1; no firm D call. V was trimmed by 5 bases and J by 7 bases, leaving 8 bases between them. The CDR3 runs 11 residues. The CDR3 DNA reads TGTGCCAGCAGTGCCTCCTATGAAGCTTTCTTT. Its protein is CASSASYEAFF.

A few counts support this clone. In the same sample, other DNA sequences code for this CDR3. The V gene is TRBV7-9, the J gene TRBJ1-3; D call uncertain. V dropped 4 bases and J dropped 0 bases, with 4 bases sitting between them. This CDR3 region has 13 residues. Germline-derived CDR1 and CDR2 are SEHNR and FQNEAQ (reference sequence). The chain's CDR3 is CASSSSSGNTIYF. The CDR3 DNA reads as TGTGCCAGCAGCTCCAGCTCTGGAAACACCATATATTTT.

This clone occurred a few times. V usage is TRBV28 and J usage is TRBJ2-7; 7 bases map to TRBD2. The CDR3 length is 13 residues. Germline trimming cut 3 bases from V and 4 bases from J; bases unmatched to any gene: 3. Germline CDR1 is MDHEN and CDR2 is SYDVKM. As DNA, the CDR3 is TGTGCCAGCAGTTTGGGGGGGTTATACGAGCAGTACTTC. It specifies CASSLGGLYEQYF. Variable domain in full (rest from reference TRBV28 and TRBJ2-7): DVKVTQSSRYLVKRTGEKVFLECVQDMDHENMFWYRQDPGLGLRLIYFSYDVKMKEKGDIPEGYSVSREKKERFSLILESASTNQTSMYLCASSLGGLYEQYFGPGTRLTVT.

This chain connects TRBV19 to TRBJ1-2, with unresolved D. CDR3 length: 15 amino acids. Per germline, CDR1 LNHDA and CDR2 SQIVND (reference sequence). Trimming took off 1 base at V and 8 bases at J, with 17 bases between the two ends. The CDR3 loop is CASSIGVTPAEGYTF. The CDR3 nucleotides are TGTGCCAGTAGTATAGGGGTGACACCAGCGGAAGGCTACACCTTC.

CDR3: CAWMQETQYF. DNA for the CDR3: TGTGCCTGGATGCAGGAGACCCAGTACTTC. V and J are TRBV30 and TRBJ2-5; no firm D call. This CDR3 has 10 amino acids. The V gene lost 4 bases and the J gene lost 5 bases, with 5 bases spanning the gap. The germline V gene has CDR1 GTSNPN and CDR2 SVGIG (reference sequence). The full variable domain, with the rest looked up from reference TRBV30 and TRBJ2-5, is SQTIHQWPATLVQPVGSPLSLECTVEGTSNPNLYWYRQAAGRGLQLLFYSVGIGQISSEVPQNLSASRPQDRQFILSSKKLLLSDSGFYLCAWMQETQYFGPGTRLLVL.

This chain uses TRBV7-9 with TRBJ1-2; no clear D. V was shortened by 3 bases and J by 0 bases, with 5 bases between the two germline ends. The CDR3 is 13 residues long. Germline V gene lookup returns CDR1 SEHNR and CDR2 FQNEAQ (reference sequence). CDR3 DNA sequence: TGTGCCAGCAGCTTTACAGCTAACTATGGCTACACCTTC. Translation: CASSFTANYGYTF. The full variable domain, rest sourced from reference TRBV7-9 and TRBJ1-2, is DTGVSQNPRHKITKRGQNVTFRCDPISEHNRLYWYRQTLGQGPEFLTYFQNEAQLEKSRLLSDRFSAERPKGSFSTLEIQRTEQGDSAMYLCASSFTANYGYTFGSGTRLTVV.

The rearrangement joins TRBV7-8 to TRBJ2-5; TRBD1 is a possible D gene (5 bases). Germline CDR1 SGHVS, CDR2 FQNEAQ. Deletions cut 3 bases from V and 1 base from J, with 9 bases between. The length of the CDR3 is 14 residues. The CDR3 reads CASSFSGFQETQYF. The CDR3 DNA follows: TGTGCCAGCAGCTTTTCAGGGTTCCAAGAGACCCAGTACTTC.

V is TRBV7-8 and J is TRBJ2-7, with 9 bases identical to TRBD1. The CDR3 runs to 15 residues. The germline CDR1 and CDR2 sequences are SGHVS and FQNEAQ. The V gene end was trimmed by 1 base and the J gene end by 7 bases; junction bases not matched to a gene: 8. CDR3 sequence reads: CASSLGIPDRGEQYF. In DNA form, the CDR3 reads TGTGCCAGCAGCTTAGGGATCCCGGACAGGGGAGAGCAGTACTTC.